This entry is about one T cell receptor beta chain. Its antigen is still unknown. Per-nucleotide qualities are absent, and no much larger clonotype sits a single base away. This entry belongs to a study of blood T cell repertoires in COVID-19 (dated by TCRdb to about 2020). Regarding the research as a whole: Samples covering the acute and convalescent phases of COVID-19 were provided by collaborators in the United States, Italy and Spain. A freely available public database, intended as a resource for researchers studying the immune response to SARS-CoV-2, is where the repertoires were released. Deeply sampled blood TCRbeta repertoires from subjects exposed to, actively infected with, or recovered from COVID-19 were included in the dataset. Nearly every sample came with metadata listing a de-identified subject ID, COVID-19 status, age in years and sex. Samples came from the ongoing ImmuneRACE study (first 160 participants) plus 1,254 subjects from 6 global collaborators. The prospective study material was composed of cDNA or gDNA derived from T cells, B-cell-depleted T cells, or PBMCs. Where HLA class I and class II types were available, the types were taken from metadata supplied by the sample provider, not from assay-based typing.

TCRbeta CDR3 regions were amplified from genomic DNA using the immunoSEQ Assay, a bias-controlled multiplex PCR. The source study handled its data this way. The number of nucleated cells in each sample was estimated from the amplification of reference gene primers within the assay. Sequence reads were collapsed and filtered to measure the absolute abundance of every unique TCRbeta CDR3 rearrangement. For each sample, productive Simpson clonality was calculated by taking the square root of Simpson's diversity index across productive rearrangements. Here the immuneACCESS table is served through TCRdb, limited to in-frame sequences with V and J called. Missing clones are a known gap in these copies; in checked studies unresolved V genes cover under half, and the rest lacks a known reason. The V and J calls and clone size were taken over from that table, and D and trimming were inferred from the DNA. The sample has some 270,000 clones on record, over 75% of them singletons. In total, the top ten clones hold 3.1% of the sample.

Points the paper makes about the study in general: The quantity of clinical and demographic metadata differed by source and by participant and was supplied without curation.

Enrolling through a virtual design, the prospective study's participants ranged in age from roughly 18 to 89 years and lived across about two dozen United States geographic areas. In the prospective study, cohorts were assigned on the basis of participant-reported clinical history obtained from a screening survey and a study questionnaire. A participant counted as exposed if, within 2 weeks of entering the study, that participant had been in contact with someone who had a PCR-confirmed or clinician-diagnosed COVID-19 case. Mobile phlebotomists in the prospective study collected whole blood, serum and a nasopharyngeal or oropharyngeal swab from every participant. Participants in the prospective study had the option to provide additional blood draws and questionnaires over an approximately two-month period. Prospective study blood samples were shipped either frozen or at room temperature before DNA extraction.

Reading from cysteine to phenylalanine, the CDR3 counts 11 amino acids. Only the CDR3 portion is preserved as DNA: 33 bases, with reading frame beginning at the first base. According to the germline V gene, CDR1 reads MDHEN and CDR2 reads SYDVKM. V and J lose 6 bases and 10 bases, and a span of 13 bases separates them. This chain is built from TRBV28 and TRBJ2-7; a weak D assignment points to TRBD1 (6 bases agree). The origin of this receptor is a woman in her 40s who had been exposed to COVID-19. The sample taken for sequencing was PBMCs or T cells enriched from blood (not recorded which). The DNA sequence reads TGTGCCAGCAGCCCTTTGGGACACCAGTACTTC. Its translation is CASSPLGHQYF.